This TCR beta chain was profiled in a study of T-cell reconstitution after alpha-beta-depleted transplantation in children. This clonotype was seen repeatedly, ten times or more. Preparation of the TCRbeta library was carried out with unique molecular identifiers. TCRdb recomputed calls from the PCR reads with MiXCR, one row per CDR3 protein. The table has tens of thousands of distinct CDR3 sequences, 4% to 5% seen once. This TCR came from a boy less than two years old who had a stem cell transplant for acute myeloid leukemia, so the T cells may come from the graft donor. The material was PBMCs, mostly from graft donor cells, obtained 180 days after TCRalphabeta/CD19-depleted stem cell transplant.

The CDR3 spells CASSYRGGNLNTEAFF. The CDR3 nucleotides are TGTGCCAGCAGTTATCGCGGCGGAAACTTGAACACTGAAGCTTTCTTT. The chain joins TRBV6-2 or TRBV6-3 to TRBJ1-1, with D unresolved. The CDR3 length is 16 residues. The V gene's germline CDR1 is MNHEY and CDR2 SVGEGT. V lost 3 bases and J 0 bases, leaving 14 bases between the germline ends.